Listed below are T cell receptor beta chains from one sample, sequenced in a study of siplizumab effects on memory and regulatory T cells. Profiling relied on immunoSEQ multiplex PCR, and the TCRdb table lists in-frame clones only, not all of them. The sample contains more than 95,000 clones, over 90% of which appear only once. Sequencing input: Tregs sorted from blood. The receptors here all came from a human donor in good health. The CDR3 runs from the conserved cysteine through the conserved F or W. A D gene is named only where the DNA matches it firmly. Clone size is shown for a subset of rows, as once, few, many or a class of expanded clone.

>-|TRBJ1-2|TRBV6-6|TRBD1
TGTGCCAGCAGTTTTGGACAGGGGAAGACTTATGGCTACACCTTC
CASSFGQGKTYGYTF
>-|TRBJ2-3|TRBV5-4|TRBD2
TGTGCCAGCAGCTCGCCGGGACTAGGGGCAGATACGCAGTATTTT
CASSSPGLGADTQYF
>-|TRBJ2-1|TRBV11-2|-
TGTGCCAGCAGCTCCGGGTTTGGGGGCGGGACTATGAATGAGCAGTTCTTC
CASSSGFGGGTMNEQFF
>-|TRBJ2-5|TRBV5-1|-
TGCGCCAGCAGCTTCGACATACACCAAGAGACCCAGTACTTC
CASSFDIHQETQYF
>-|TRBJ2-2|TRBV30|-
TGTGCCTGTAAAAAGGGGGGCAACACCGGGGAGCTGTTTTTT
CACKKGGNTGELFF
>-|TRBJ1-6|TRBV6-5|-
TGTGCCAGCATGAGGACACGGAATTCACCCCTCCACTTT
CASMRTRNSPLHF
>-|TRBJ1-3|TRBV19|-
TGTGCCAGTAGTATTCGAAACACCATATATTTT
CASSIRNTIYF
>few|TRBJ1-6|TRBV4-1|-
TGCGCCAGCAGCCAAGAAGAGGGCGGAATTTCACCCCTCCACTTT
CASSQEEGGISPLHF
>once|TRBJ2-1|TRBV7-6|TRBD1
TGTGCCAGCAGCGCGCGACAGGGTTACAATGAGCAGTTCTTC
CASSARQGYNEQFF
>-|TRBJ2-1|TRBV19|-
TGTGCCAGTAGTAAGCACAATGAGCAGTTCTTC
CASSKHNEQFF
>-|TRBJ2-1|TRBV5-1|-
TGCGCCAGCAGCCGTGGGTCCGATGAGCAGTTCTTC
CASSRGSDEQFF
>-|TRBJ2-4|TRBV21-1|-
TGTGCCAGCAGCAGCCAGGGGGATTCCAAAAACATTCAGTACTTC
CASSSQGDSKNIQYF
>-|TRBJ2-7|TRBV30|-
TGTGCCTGGAGGGTACAGGGCCACGAGCAGTACTTC
CAWRVQGHEQYF
>-|TRBJ2-1|TRBV27|-
TGTGCCAGCGGGGTGAGCGGGTTCAGTGAGCAGTTCTTC
CASGVSGFSEQFF
>-|TRBJ2-7|TRBV5-1|-
TGCGCCAGCAGGGACAGCTCGTACGAGCAGTACTTC
CASRDSSYEQYF
>-|TRBJ1-5|TRBV5-1|-
TGCGCCAGCAGCTTGGGACCTGCAGGGGTCAATCAGCCCCAGCATTTT
CASSLGPAGVNQPQHF
>-|TRBJ2-7|TRBV4-3|-
TGCGCCAGCAGCCAAGTCGGGCCCGGCATTTCCTACGAGCAGTACTTC
CASSQVGPGISYEQYF
>-|TRBJ1-5|TRBV10-3|-
TGTGCCACCAAACCGGGGGGCGGCAATCAGCCCCAGCATTTT
CATKPGGGNQPQHF